The clone carrying this T cell receptor beta chain was observed many times. TCRdb recomputed calls from the RACE reads with MiXCR, one row per CDR3 protein. The data show about 380,000 distinct CDR3 sequences, 4.8% seen once. Time point: patch test 1, 2 weeks after DPC sensitization. Treatment denoted: therapeutic diphenylcyclopropenone sensitization with weekly scalp DPC. Those who donated were patients with alopecia, 18 to 70 years of age, and suitable for DPC. The sample is drawn from a study of human T cells and chemical hapten exposure. The CDR3 has 16 amino acids. CDR1 and CDR2 from the germline V gene are MNHEY and SVGAGI. V lost 6 bases, J lost 1 base, and 16 bases lay in between.

This sequence joins TRBV6-5 and TRBJ2-1; D is possibly TRBD2 (6 bases). The TCR originated in a woman between 50 and 59 years old with alopecia areata. Some clones in this sample may be carry-over from other donors' samples. Sequencing used whole blood, obtained in connection with sensitization to the hapten diphenylcyclopropenone (DPC). The CDR3 sequence is CASRPNSAGSYNEQFF. The DNA for the CDR3 is TGTGCCAGCAGACCCAACTCCGCGGGATCCTACAATGAGCAGTTCTTC.